Listed below are T cell receptor beta chains from one sample, sequenced in a study of tumor-infiltrating lymphocytes in localized non-small cell lung cancer. Sequencing used immunoSEQ multiplex PCR; TCRdb keeps in-frame clones, though not all of them. The data show roughly 12,000 clones, about 80% seen once. The sequencing input was uninvolved lung tissue not adjacent to the tumor. Source of these receptors: a human donor with non-small cell lung cancer. CDR3s include the opening cysteine and the closing phenylalanine or tryptophan. The order of the fields is V gene, J gene, clone size, D gene, CDR3 protein, CDR3 DNA. D genes are given only for firm matches. Rows give clone size only sometimes, using once, few, many, or a class for an expanded clone.

TRBV6-1	TRBJ1-3	-	-	CASMEGSGNTIYF	TGTGCCAGCATGGAGGGATCTGGAAACACCATATATTTT
TRBV7-9	TRBJ2-7	-	-	CASSLDPSYEQYF	TGTGCCAGCAGCTTAGACCCTTCCTACGAGCAGTACTTC
TRBV9	TRBJ2-7	-	TRBD2	CASSVAWGTSGTYEQYF	TGTGCCAGCAGCGTAGCATGGGGGACTAGCGGGACTTACGAGCAGTACTTC
TRBV2	TRBJ2-5	-	TRBD1	CASSVTSQGAGETQYF	TGTGCCAGCAGTGTGACCTCGCAGGGGGCAGGGGAGACCCAGTACTTC
TRBV7-2	TRBJ2-2	-	TRBD2	CASSLLSGGVTGRTGELFF	TGTGCCAGCAGCTTACTGAGCGGGGGGGTAACGGGTAGGACCGGGGAGCTGTTTTTT
TRBV9	TRBJ2-2	few	-	CASSQRGGNTGELFF	TGTGCCAGCAGCCAGAGAGGGGGGAACACCGGGGAGCTGTTTTTT
TRBV6-5	TRBJ2-5	-	TRBD1	CASTTGTGGYETQYF	TGTGCCAGCACAACCGGGACAGGGGGCTACGAGACCCAGTACTTC
TRBV2	TRBJ1-3	-	-	CASSYSGGLLSGNTIYF	TGTGCCAGCAGTTACTCCGGGGGTCTTCTTTCTGGAAACACCATATATTTT
TRBV19	TRBJ1-2	medium-sized	-	CASSPSRYGYTF	TGTGCCAGTAGTCCCTCCCGCTATGGCTACACCTTC
TRBV5-4	TRBJ1-1	-	TRBD1	CASSLLRTGAEAFF	TGTGCCAGCAGCTTGCTTCGGACAGGGGCTGAAGCTTTCTTT
TRBV7-3	TRBJ2-2	few	-	CASSFNPWDTGELFF	TGTGCCAGCAGCTTTAACCCGTGGGACACCGGGGAGCTGTTTTTT
TRBV6-1	TRBJ1-4	-	-	CASSGEGGEETNEKLFF	TGTGCCAGCAGTGGCGAAGGGGGGGAGGAAACTAATGAAAAACTGTTTTTT
TRBV5-4	TRBJ2-1	once	-	CASSLSGDGTEQFF	TGTGCCAGCAGCTTATCGGGGGACGGCACTGAGCAGTTCTTC
TRBV6-4	TRBJ2-5	-	-	CASSPFGVPSETQYF	TGTGCCAGCAGTCCCTTCGGGGTCCCAAGTGAGACCCAGTACTTC
TRBV29-1	TRBJ2-5	-	TRBD1	CSVSQGNAETQYF	TGCAGCGTTTCACAGGGGAATGCGGAGACCCAGTACTTC
TRBV6-5	TRBJ1-6	once	-	CASRYLQVDESPLHF	TGTGCCAGCAGGTACCTACAGGTAGATGAATCACCCCTCCACTTT
TRBV28	TRBJ2-1	-	-	CASSPPGGGGFF	TGTGCCAGCAGCCCCCCGGGGGGCGGGGGCTTCTTC
TRBV18	TRBJ1-1	-	-	CASSPVIQLNTEAFF	TGTGCCAGCTCACCGGTTATTCAGCTGAACACTGAAGCTTTCTTT
TRBV5-6	TRBJ2-7	-	-	CASSLIGGAPQYF	TGTGCCAGCAGCTTGATCGGCGGGGCGCCGCAGTACTTC
TRBV9	TRBJ2-7	-	TRBD1	CASSVEGQGYEQYF	TGTGCCAGCAGCGTAGAGGGACAGGGTTACGAGCAGTACTTC
TRBV5-5	TRBJ1-1	-	-	CASSLWTEAFF	TGTGCCAGCAGCTTGTGGACTGAAGCTTTCTTT
TRBV19	TRBJ1-5	-	TRBD1	CASSAGQKNQPQHF	TGTGCCAGTAGTGCGGGACAGAAAAATCAGCCCCAGCATTTT
TRBV29-1	TRBJ2-7	-	TRBD1	CSVGDRVSEQYF	TGCAGCGTTGGGGACAGGGTGAGCGAGCAGTACTTC
TRBV29-1	TRBJ2-1	-	-	CSVETADEQFF	TGCAGCGTTGAAACTGCCGATGAGCAGTTCTTC
TRBV6-5	TRBJ1-1	few	-	CASSYGREDAFF	TGTGCCAGCAGTTACGGGAGGGAGGATGCTTTCTTT